This T cell receptor beta chain derives from a study of CD8+ T cells in alopecia areata. Study-level points and caveats: Persistence during tofacitinib was seen for many expanded lesional clones in scalp and blood.

The V gene end was trimmed by 0 bases and the J gene end by 5 bases; junction bases not matched to a gene: 5. This CDR3 contains 15 residues. Germline V gene lookup returns CDR1 SGDLS and CDR2 YYNGEE. TCR sequencing used cDNA made by reverse transcription of extracted RNA. TCRdb's copy holds only in-frame clones and misses some; the assay was immunoSEQ multiplex PCR. Among 110,000 to 150,000 clones listed, roughly 52% were seen once. As for treatment: oral pan-JAK inhibitor, 5-10 mg twice daily. This clone has more than one count but fewer than ten. Its target is unknown. This clonotype was obtained from a human donor with alopecia areata. This chain connects TRBV9 to TRBJ1-1; 9 bases line up with TRBD1. Source: CD8+ T cells sorted from blood, taken at week 4, from a patient treated with tofacitinib. Here the CDR3 DNA reads TGTGCCAGCAGCGTAGAAGGGACAGGGACGACTGAAGCTTTCTTT. It translates to CASSVEGTGTTEAFF.